Sequencing of this T cell receptor (beta chain) was carried out in a study of T-cell reconstitution after alpha-beta-depleted transplantation in children. Regarding the study as a whole: There were some patients whose high TCRbeta diversity at day 60 came from surviving recipient T cells and thymic progenitors. Several hundred expanded graft clones reportedly were the source of alpha-beta T cells about two months after transplant.

Molecular barcoding with unique molecular identifiers was used for the TCRbeta library. One entry per CDR3 protein results from TCRdb running MiXCR on the PCR reads. The table shows 600,000 to 700,000 distinct CDR3 sequences, with around 13% occurring only once. This clonotype was counted at least ten times. What it recognizes is unknown. CDR1 is SGHRS and CDR2 is YFSETQ in the germline V gene. Trimming removed 1 base at V and 8 bases at J, with 19 bases between. The CDR3 length is 16 residues. The rearrangement links TRBV5-1 to TRBJ1-5; D is perhaps TRBD1 (5 bases). The source material was PBMCs, sampled before TCRalphabeta/CD19-depleted stem cell transplant. The receptor comes from a girl aged 2-9 years with congenital amegakaryocytic thrombocytopenia, due to receive a stem cell transplant. The CDR3 here is CASSLKSGEGREPQHF. In DNA, the CDR3 is TGCGCCAGCAGCTTGAAGTCTGGGGAGGGGAGGGAGCCCCAGCATTTT.